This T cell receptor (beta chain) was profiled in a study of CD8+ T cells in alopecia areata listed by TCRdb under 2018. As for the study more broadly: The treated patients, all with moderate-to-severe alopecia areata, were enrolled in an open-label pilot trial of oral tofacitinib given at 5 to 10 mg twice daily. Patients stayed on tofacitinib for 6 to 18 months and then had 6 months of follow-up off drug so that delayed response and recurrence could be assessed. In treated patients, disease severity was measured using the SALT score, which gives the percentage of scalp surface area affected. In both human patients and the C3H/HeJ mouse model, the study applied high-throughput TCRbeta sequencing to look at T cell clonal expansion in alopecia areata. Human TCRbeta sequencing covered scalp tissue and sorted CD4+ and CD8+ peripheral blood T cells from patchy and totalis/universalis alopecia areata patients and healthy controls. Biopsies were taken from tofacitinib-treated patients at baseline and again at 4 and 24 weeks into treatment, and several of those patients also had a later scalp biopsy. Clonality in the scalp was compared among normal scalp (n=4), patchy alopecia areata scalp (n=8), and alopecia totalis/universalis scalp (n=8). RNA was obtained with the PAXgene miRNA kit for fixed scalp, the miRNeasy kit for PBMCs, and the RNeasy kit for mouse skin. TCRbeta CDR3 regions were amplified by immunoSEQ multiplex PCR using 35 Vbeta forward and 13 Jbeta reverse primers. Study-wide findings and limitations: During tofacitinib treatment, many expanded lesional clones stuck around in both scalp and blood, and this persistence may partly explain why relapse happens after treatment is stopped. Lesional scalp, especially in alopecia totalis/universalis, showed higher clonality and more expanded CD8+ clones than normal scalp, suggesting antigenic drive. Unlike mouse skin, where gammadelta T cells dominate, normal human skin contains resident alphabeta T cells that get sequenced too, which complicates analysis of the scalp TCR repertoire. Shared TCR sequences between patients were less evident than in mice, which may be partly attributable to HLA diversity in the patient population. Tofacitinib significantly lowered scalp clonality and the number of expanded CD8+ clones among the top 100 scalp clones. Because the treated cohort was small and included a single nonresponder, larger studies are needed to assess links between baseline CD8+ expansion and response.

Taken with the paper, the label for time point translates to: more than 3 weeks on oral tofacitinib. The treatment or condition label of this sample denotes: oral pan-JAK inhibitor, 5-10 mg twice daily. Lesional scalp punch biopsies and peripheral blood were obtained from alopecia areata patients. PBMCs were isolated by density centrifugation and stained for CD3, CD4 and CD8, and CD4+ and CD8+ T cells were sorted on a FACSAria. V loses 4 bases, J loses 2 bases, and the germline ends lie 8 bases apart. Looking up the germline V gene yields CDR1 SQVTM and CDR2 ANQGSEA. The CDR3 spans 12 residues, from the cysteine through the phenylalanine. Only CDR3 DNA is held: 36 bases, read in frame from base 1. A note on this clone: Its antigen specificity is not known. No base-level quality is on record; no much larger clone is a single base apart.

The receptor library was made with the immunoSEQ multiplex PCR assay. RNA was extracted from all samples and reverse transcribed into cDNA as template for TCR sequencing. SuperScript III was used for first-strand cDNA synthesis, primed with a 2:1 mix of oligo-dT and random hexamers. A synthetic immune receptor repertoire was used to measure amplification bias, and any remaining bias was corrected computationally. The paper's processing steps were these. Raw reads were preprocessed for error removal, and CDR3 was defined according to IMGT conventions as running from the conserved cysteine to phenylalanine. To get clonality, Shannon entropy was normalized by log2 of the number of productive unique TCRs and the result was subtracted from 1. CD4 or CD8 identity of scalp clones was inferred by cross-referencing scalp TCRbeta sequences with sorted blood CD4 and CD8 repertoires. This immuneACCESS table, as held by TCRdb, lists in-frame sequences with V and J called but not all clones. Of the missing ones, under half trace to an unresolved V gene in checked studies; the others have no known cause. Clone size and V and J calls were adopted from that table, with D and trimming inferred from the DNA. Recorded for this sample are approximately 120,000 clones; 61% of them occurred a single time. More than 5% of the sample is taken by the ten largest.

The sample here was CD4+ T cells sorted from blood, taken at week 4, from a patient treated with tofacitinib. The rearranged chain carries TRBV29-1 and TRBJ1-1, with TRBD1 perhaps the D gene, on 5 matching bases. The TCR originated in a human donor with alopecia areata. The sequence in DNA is TGCAGCGTTGGACAGCAAAACACTGAAGCTTTCTTT. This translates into CSVGQQNTEAFF.